What follows describes a single TCR beta chain. This specimen belongs to a study of shared clonotypes between healthy human individuals. V dropped 5 bases and J dropped 2; count of bases not matched to a gene: 5. Germline V lookup: CDR1 SGHTA, CDR2 FQGTGA. CDR3 length: 15 residues. Using approximately 200 ng DNA, approximately 30,000 T cell genomes, the sorted-subset replicate PCRs were run. Only in-frame clones appear in the TCRdb table, and some are missing; sequencing was by immunoSEQ multiplex PCR. The sample consists of 550,000 to 850,000 clones, approximately 79% of them appearing once. The donors, healthy adults who were HIV-negative, had experienced no recent acute infections or vaccinations.

The chain links TRBV7-3 to TRBJ2-2, with 7 positions matching TRBD1. The sequenced sample consisted of memory CD4+ T cells sorted from blood. The subset: CD45RA-negative fraction. The source of this sequence is a woman aged 25 to 45 in good health. The CDR3: CASSPWDSNTGELFF. CDR3 nucleotides: TGTGCCAGCAGCCCGTGGGACAGTAACACCGGGGAGCTGTTTTTT.